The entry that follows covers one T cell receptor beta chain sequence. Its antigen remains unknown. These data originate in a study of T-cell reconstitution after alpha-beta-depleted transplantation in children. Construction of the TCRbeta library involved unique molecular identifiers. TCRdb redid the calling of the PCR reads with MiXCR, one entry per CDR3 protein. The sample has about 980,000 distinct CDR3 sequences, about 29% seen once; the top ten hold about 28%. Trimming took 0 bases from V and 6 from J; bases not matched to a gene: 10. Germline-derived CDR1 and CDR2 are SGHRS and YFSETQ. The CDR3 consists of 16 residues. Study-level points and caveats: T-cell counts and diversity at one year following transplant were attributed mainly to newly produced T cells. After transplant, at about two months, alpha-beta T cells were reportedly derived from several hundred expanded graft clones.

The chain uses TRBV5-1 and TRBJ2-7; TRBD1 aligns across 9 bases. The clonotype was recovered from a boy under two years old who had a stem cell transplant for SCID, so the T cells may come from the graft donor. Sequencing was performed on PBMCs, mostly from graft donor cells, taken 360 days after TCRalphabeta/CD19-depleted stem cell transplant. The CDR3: CASSLASGTGSSEQYF. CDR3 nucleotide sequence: TGCGCCAGCAGCTTGGCCTCCGGGACAGGGAGCTCCGAGCAGTACTTC.